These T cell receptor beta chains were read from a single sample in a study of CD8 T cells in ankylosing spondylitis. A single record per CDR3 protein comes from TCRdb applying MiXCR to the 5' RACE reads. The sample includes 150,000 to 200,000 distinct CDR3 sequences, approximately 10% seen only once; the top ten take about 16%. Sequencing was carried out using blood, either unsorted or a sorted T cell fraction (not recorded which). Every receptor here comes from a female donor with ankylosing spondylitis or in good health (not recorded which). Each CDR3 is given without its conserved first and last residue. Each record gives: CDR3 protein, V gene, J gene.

CDR3aa: ASKRGNQETQY
v_gene: TRBV12-3/TRBV12-4
j_gene: TRBJ2-5

CDR3aa: ATSLRRPDIQY
v_gene: TRBV15
j_gene: TRBJ2-4

CDR3aa: AISPGQGINEQF
v_gene: TRBV19
j_gene: TRBJ2-1

CDR3aa: ASSPTGRRLNTEAF
v_gene: TRBV7-9
j_gene: TRBJ1-1

CDR3aa: SARDSFYTQY
v_gene: TRBV20-1
j_gene: TRBJ2-3

CDR3aa: ATSRDRMRTDTQY
v_gene: TRBV15
j_gene: TRBJ2-3

CDR3aa: ASSSVGDGRNTIY
v_gene: TRBV3-1
j_gene: TRBJ1-3

CDR3aa: ASRPGHAETQY
v_gene: TRBV27
j_gene: TRBJ2-5

CDR3aa: ASSTGRGNEQF
v_gene: TRBV7-9
j_gene: TRBJ2-1

CDR3aa: ASSEIPRGLAGTAYNEQF
v_gene: TRBV25-1
j_gene: TRBJ2-1

CDR3aa: ASSPGTTNTEAF
v_gene: TRBV9
j_gene: TRBJ1-1

CDR3aa: ASSFYDQPQH
v_gene: TRBV5-6
j_gene: TRBJ1-5

CDR3aa: ASKTGLLNYGYT
v_gene: TRBV6-2/TRBV6-3
j_gene: TRBJ1-2

CDR3aa: ASSYSLEVLGNEQF
v_gene: TRBV6-5
j_gene: TRBJ2-1

CDR3aa: ASSQGAGTGELF
v_gene: TRBV27
j_gene: TRBJ2-2

CDR3aa: ASSLIGKRETQY
v_gene: TRBV7-8
j_gene: TRBJ2-5

CDR3aa: ASRNTDRGGSPLH
v_gene: TRBV7-8
j_gene: TRBJ1-6

CDR3aa: ASSLGRGAPDTQY
v_gene: TRBV7-8
j_gene: TRBJ2-3